Included here is one T cell receptor (beta chain) sequence, with context. Treatment: randomized to nivolumab then ipilimumab (arm A) or the reverse (arm B). Live CD3+CD8+ CD19− CD56− cells were sorted from PBMCs. This record comes from a study of sequential checkpoint blockade in melanoma. The method was immunoSEQ multiplex PCR; TCRdb's version includes in-frame clones alone and lacks a portion of them. Of approximately 22,000 clones listed, about two thirds were seen once; the top ten hold around 20%. The length of the CDR3 is 16 residues. CDR1 is SGDLS and CDR2 is YYNGEE in the germline V gene. J lost 2 bases, V lost 0 bases, and 6 bases had no gene match.

The sequencing used CD8+ T cells sorted from blood (inferred from file names), collected from a patient given nivolumab and ipilimumab in sequence. The V and J genes are TRBV9 and TRBJ2-5; 8 nucleotides match TRBD2. This clonotype originated in a human donor with melanoma. The CDR3 DNA reads as TGTGCCAGCAGCGTAGGCGCGGGGGGCCTACAAGAGACCCAGTACTTC. It is translated as CASSVGAGGLQETQYF.